The present T cell receptor beta chain was sequenced within a study of T cell repertoires in cytomegalovirus infection. TCRdb ran MiXCR on the reads and lists one entry per CDR3 protein. Seen here are some 560,000 distinct CDR3 sequences, under 45% observed once, and the top ten hold over 45%. V was shortened by 5 bases and J by 7 bases, with 9 bases between the two germline ends. The CDR3 runs to 11 residues. In the case of this clonotype: Its antigen is not known.

The sequence was collected from a human donor in good health (CMV status not recorded). Some clones in this sample may be carry-over from other donors' samples. The rearrangement links TRBV12-3 or TRBV12-4 to TRBJ2-7; D might be TRBD2 (5 bases). The source material was cultured PBMCs, sampled from culture after CMV antigen stimulation. The CDR3 region has the DNA TGTGCCAGCAGTGCCCCGGGGGAGCAGTACTTC. Translation gives CASSAPGEQYF.